One and the same sample provided the 2 T cell receptor beta chains below, sequenced in a study of cytomegalovirus exposure and HLA in healthy donors (dated by TCRdb to about 2017). Libraries were constructed by the immunoSEQ multiplex PCR assay. A mixture of 60 forward primers for TCR Vbeta segments and 13 reverse primers for TCR Jbeta segments was used in the multiplex PCR. Held by TCRdb, this immuneACCESS table contains in-frame sequences only and omits some clones. Under half of the omission traces to an unresolved V gene where checked; the cause of the rest is unknown. In this sample the table shows roughly 120,000 clones, about 82% of which occur a single time. The ten biggest clones cover roughly 5% of the sample. The sequencing sample was made of PBMCs. These receptors were taken from a man in his thirties or forties in good health and CMV-seronegative.

The CDR3 loop reads CASSVFSGSLHEQYF. The DNA of the CDR3 is TGTGCCAGCAGTGTGTTTAGCGGGAGTTTGCACGAGCAGTACTTC. The chain couples TRBV27 to TRBJ2-7; TRBD2 matches 9 bases. With 5 bases clipped from V and 5 bases from J, the junction kept 10 bases outside the gene matches. Looked up from germline, CDR1 is MNHEY and CDR2 is SMNVEV (reference sequence). The CDR3 is 15 residues long.

The genes are TRBV2 and TRBJ1-2, with 8 positions matching TRBD1. This CDR3 is built from 20 residues. J gave up 0 bases and V 3 bases, and 18 bases lay outside the gene matches. Germline-derived CDR1 and CDR2 are SNHLY and FYNNEI. The CDR3 DNA reads as TGTGCCAGCAGTGACCTACCGGGACAGGAAAGCTTAGCAGCTAACTATGGCTACACCTTC. It is translated as CASSDLPGQESLAANYGYTF.